This TCR beta chain was obtained from a study of cytomegalovirus exposure and HLA in healthy donors. Overall study findings and caveats: Being productive about 90% or about 30% of the time was typical of most TCR beta V segments in an earlier analysis. The authors judged a highly shared variant cluster likely a sequencing artifact. It was assumed in the presence/absence analyses that sequencing depth was roughly uniform across donors.

As to this clone: Its antigen is unknown.

PCR used 60 Vbeta primers and 13 Jbeta primers. Generated by immunoSEQ multiplex PCR, the TCRdb table keeps only in-frame clones and is missing some. Counted here are fewer than 250,000 clones, roughly 80% occurring once; the ten biggest clones make up about 0.23%. Trimming left V 1 base short and J 4 bases short, with 11 bases between. Germline V gene lookup returns CDR1 GTSNPN and CDR2 SVGIG (reference sequence). This CDR3 spans 13 amino acids. The TCR originated in a girl aged 2 to 9 in good health and CMV-seronegative. The material sequenced was PBMCs. V usage is TRBV30 and J usage is TRBJ2-7; D is possibly TRBD2 (6 bases). The CDR3 loop reads CAWSAPSGYEQYF. DNA for the CDR3: TGTGCCTGGAGTGCCCCGAGCGGGTACGAGCAGTACTTC.